This is a list of T cell receptor beta chains from one sample in a study of blood T cells in healthy people across ages. TCRdb recomputed calls from the 5' RACE reads with MiXCR, one row per CDR3 protein. This table has hundreds of thousands of distinct CDR3 sequences, about 55% appearing once. What was sequenced was blood. All receptors come from a man in his 60s in good health. The CDR3 runs from the conserved cysteine through the conserved F or W. The D gene is left open where the match is weak. Clone size is not always given. Where it is, it says once, few, many or a class for expanded clones.

d_call j_call v_call clone_size cdr3_aa cdr3_nt
NA TRBJ2-1 TRBV7-2 once CASARNSYNEQFF TGTGCCAGCGCGCGAAACAGCTACAATGAGCAGTTCTTC
TRBD1 TRBJ1-1 TRBV3-1 NA CASSPPATGGGSEAFF TGTGCCAGCAGTCCGCCGGCTACAGGGGGCGGCTCCGAAGCTTTCTTT
TRBD2 TRBJ2-3 TRBV20-1 many CSARSALAGRTDTQYF TGCAGTGCTAGAAGCGCGCTAGCGGGGCGCACAGATACGCAGTATTTT
NA TRBJ2-7 TRBV7-7 many CAGGRVGYEQYF TGTGCTGGGGGCAGGGTAGGTTACGAGCAGTACTTC
NA TRBJ2-1 TRBV6-2/TRBV6-3 once CASSYPGVAQETQFF TGTGCCAGCAGTTACCCCGGGGTGGCCCAAGAGACCCAGTTCTTC
NA TRBJ2-1 TRBV6-4 NA CASSDSRGASNEQFF TGTGCCAGCAGTGACTCGAGGGGTGCAAGCAATGAGCAGTTCTTC
NA TRBJ1-6 TRBV27 NA CASSWGRIDSPLHF TGTGCCAGCAGTTGGGGCAGGATTGATTCACCCCTCCACTTT
NA TRBJ1-5 TRBV25-1 NA CASSETGDNQPQHF TGTGCCAGCAGTGAAACCGGGGACAATCAGCCCCAGCATTTT
TRBD2 TRBJ2-7 TRBV4-3 NA CASSQLAGLSSEQYF TGCGCCAGCAGCCAGTTAGCGGGACTGTCGAGTGAGCAGTACTTC
TRBD1 TRBJ1-3 TRBV20-1 NA CSALDRRNTIYF TGCAGTGCTCTGGACAGGCGAAACACCATATATTTT
NA TRBJ2-3 TRBV9 NA CASSVGPAERADTQYF TGTGCCAGCAGCGTAGGGCCAGCGGAAAGGGCAGATACGCAGTATTTT
TRBD1 TRBJ2-1 TRBV24-1 many CATSEQGSSYNEQFF TGTGCCACCAGTGAACAGGGGTCTTCCTACAATGAGCAGTTCTTC
NA TRBJ2-7 TRBV20-1 NA CSADPTGRYEQYF TGCAGTGCCGACCCTACAGGGAGGTACGAGCAGTACTTC
NA TRBJ2-7 TRBV28 NA CASTSIGYEQYF TGTGCCAGCACCTCGATCGGGTACGAGCAGTACTTC
TRBD1 TRBJ2-1 TRBV6-2/TRBV6-3 NA CASRPGQGQQFF TGTGCCAGCAGGCCGGGACAGGGTCAGCAGTTCTTC
NA TRBJ1-1 TRBV7-2 many CASSPLGRMNTEAFF TGTGCCAGCAGCCCACTGGGGCGGATGAACACTGAAGCTTTCTTT
NA TRBJ2-7 TRBV7-2 NA CASSAKRRALGYEQYF TGTGCCAGCAGCGCAAAGAGGAGGGCCCTCGGGTACGAGCAGTACTTC
TRBD2 TRBJ2-7 TRBV20-1 NA CSARQGGRLDEQYF TGCAGTGCTAGACAGGGCGGGAGGCTTGACGAGCAGTACTTC
NA TRBJ1-4 TRBV10-3 NA CAISDGGRDNEKLFF TGTGCCATCAGTGACGGAGGGAGGGATAATGAAAAACTGTTTTTT
NA TRBJ2-7 TRBV6-2/TRBV6-3 NA CASSYSPLGSSYEQYF TGTGCCAGCAGTTACTCGCCACTAGGCAGCTCCTACGAGCAGTACTTC
NA TRBJ2-3 TRBV7-2 many CASSLQRTDTQYF TGTGCCAGCAGCTTACAACGCACAGATACGCAGTATTTT
TRBD2 TRBJ2-3 TRBV9 many CASSVAAGGPTDTQYF TGTGCCAGCAGCGTAGCGGCGGGAGGGCCGACAGATACGCAGTATTTT
NA TRBJ2-7 TRBV20-1 once CSARGGDFSSYEQYF TGCAGTGCTAGAGGGGGGGACTTCTCCTCCTACGAGCAGTACTTC
TRBD1 TRBJ1-2 TRBV6-5 NA CASSSGTGKDGYTF TGTGCCAGCAGTTCTGGGACAGGCAAGGATGGCTACACCTTC
TRBD2 TRBJ2-7 TRBV27 few CASSRGTSGSEQYF TGTGCCAGCAGTCGGGGGACTAGCGGGAGCGAGCAGTACTTC
NA TRBJ2-1 TRBV20-1 NA CSALPGQSDEQFF TGCAGTGCCTTACCCGGACAGTCGGATGAGCAGTTCTTC
TRBD1 TRBJ2-1 TRBV4-1 once CASSQRTPGQGGDEQFF TGCGCCAGCAGCCAAAGAACCCCGGGACAGGGAGGAGATGAGCAGTTCTTC
NA TRBJ2-7 TRBV5-1 few CASSLGGTNYEQYF TGCGCCAGCAGCTTGGGCGGCACCAACTACGAGCAGTACTTC
NA TRBJ1-2 TRBV27 NA CASSSVRGPLDDGYTF TGTGCCAGCAGTTCCGTCAGGGGTCCCCTGGATGATGGCTACACCTTC
TRBD1 TRBJ2-7 TRBV29-1 many CSVEEGTGDGQYF TGCAGCGTTGAAGAGGGGACAGGGGACGGGCAGTACTTC
NA TRBJ2-7 TRBV6-5 NA CASRPGTASSYEQYF TGTGCCAGCAGGCCAGGGACGGCGAGCTCCTACGAGCAGTACTTC
NA TRBJ2-5 TRBV7-6 few CASSLRGDRQETQYF TGTGCCAGCAGCTTAAGGGGAGACAGACAAGAGACCCAGTACTTC
TRBD1 TRBJ1-2 TRBV10-3 NA CAISDMDRGLSGYTF TGTGCCATCAGTGACATGGACAGGGGGCTGAGTGGCTACACCTTC
TRBD1 TRBJ2-7 TRBV10-3 NA CAISTRPGQGPTSDEQYF TGTGCCATCAGTACGCGCCCGGGACAGGGTCCAACGTCGGACGAGCAGTACTTC
NA TRBJ2-5 TRBV11-2 NA CASSLSRTKETQYF TGTGCCAGCAGCTTAAGCAGGACAAAAGAGACCCAGTACTTC